A single sample is the source of the 4 T cell receptor beta chains below, sequenced in a study of cytomegalovirus exposure and HLA in healthy donors. Researchers ran the PCR with 60 Vbeta and 13 Jbeta primers. Generated by immunoSEQ multiplex PCR, the TCRdb table keeps only in-frame clones and is missing some. The data contain 150,000 to 200,000 clones, about 79% of them singletons. The specimen sequenced was PBMCs. The receptors stem from a man in his fifties or sixties in good health and CMV-seropositive.

This clone was recorded a few times. The gene calls are TRBV5-1 and TRBJ1-6; maybe TRBD1 (6 bases). Per the germline V gene, CDR1 is SGHRS and CDR2 is YFSETQ. Trimming removed 2 bases at V and 4 bases at J, with 7 bases between. CDR3 length: 14 residues. The CDR3 sequence: CASSFRGYNSPLHF. Written as DNA, the CDR3 is TGCGCCAGCAGCTTCAGGGGTTATAATTCACCCCTCCACTTT.

The chain uses TRBV30 and TRBJ1-2; D possibly corresponds to TRBD1 (5 bases). The CDR3 loop spans 11 amino acids. Germline CDR1 reads GTSNPN; CDR2 reads SVGIG (reference sequence). The V end lost 0 bases, the J end lost 8 bases, and 7 bases lay between the germline ends. CDR3 bases: TGTGCCTGGAGTGTTGGGGGGGGCTACACCTTC. Its protein product is CAWSVGGGYTF.

The genes are TRBV7-2 and TRBJ2-7; TRBD2 aligns across 11 bases. With V trimmed by 7 bases and J by 0 bases, 5 bases remained unmatched. The CDR3 runs 15 residues. Germline CDR1 reads SGHTA; CDR2 reads FQGNSA. The CDR3 DNA reads TGTGCCAGCACCGATAGCGGGGGGGCCTCCTACGAGCAGTACTTC. Protein sequence: CASTDSGGASYEQYF.

The J gene is TRBJ2-5, the V gene TRBV28; maybe TRBD1 (5 bases). The length of the CDR3 is 13 residues. V lost 8 bases and J 4 bases, leaving 14 bases between the germline ends. CDR1 MDHEN and CDR2 SYDVKM come from the germline V gene. The CDR3 is CASLRKGVETQYF. The CDR3 DNA follows: TGTGCCAGCCTCCGAAAAGGGGTAGAGACCCAGTACTTC.